These 2 T cell receptor beta chains share one sample of origin, sequenced in a study of blood T cell repertoires in COVID-19. TCRdb's table, derived via immunoSEQ multiplex PCR, lists solely in-frame clones and lacks some. This sample has fewer than 85,000 clones, with roughly 90% found just once. Sequenced input: peripheral blood. The receptor set was obtained from a man in his forties or fifties with active COVID-19.

This chain connects TRBV28 to TRBJ2-1; possibly TRBD2 for D (5 bases). With 5 bases removed from V and 3 bases from J, the gap between germline ends came to 11 bases. The V gene's germline CDR1 is MDHEN and CDR2 SYDVKM. This CDR3 has 14 amino acids. The CDR3 protein is CASSPGLDYNEQFF. CDR3 bases: TGTGCCAGCAGTCCTGGACTGGACTACAATGAGCAGTTCTTC.

This rearrangement joins TRBV19 to TRBJ2-3, with 10 bases that match TRBD2. V lost 1 base, J lost 4 bases, and 8 bases stayed unmatched. The CDR3 length is 17 residues. Looked up from germline, CDR1 is LNHDA and CDR2 is SQIVND (reference sequence). CDR3 sequence (DNA): TGTGCCAGTAGTATAGCACAGCGGGGGGGCCCCGCAGATACGCAGTATTTT. Translating it yields CASSIAQRGGPADTQYF.